The 8 T cell receptor beta chains below all came from one sample that was sequenced in a study of T cell repertoires in cytomegalovirus infection. Antigens for these TCRs are unknown. TCRdb independently ran MiXCR on the reads; one entry per CDR3 protein. The sample holds 60,000 to 75,000 distinct CDR3 sequences; approximately 24% are singletons and the top ten take around 79%. The sequencing input was PBMCs, sequenced either directly or after in vitro stimulation (not recorded which). These receptors originate from a human donor in good health (CMV status not recorded). Some clones in this sample may be carry-over from other donors' samples.

V is TRBV29-1 and J is TRBJ2-1; perhaps TRBD2 as D (5 bases). The germline CDR1 and CDR2 sequences are SQVTM and ANQGSEA. V was pared by 4 bases and J by 0 bases, with 13 bases between. The CDR3 runs to 15 residues. This CDR3 is CSVGGDSGSYNEQFF. The CDR3 DNA reads as TGCAGCGTTGGGGGAGATAGTGGCTCCTACAATGAGCAGTTCTTC.

The chain combines TRBV28 with TRBJ1-1; tentatively, D is TRBD1 (6 bases). V dropped 4 bases and J dropped 0 bases, with 9 bases sitting between them. The germline gives CDR1 MDHEN, CDR2 SYDVKM. The CDR3 loop spans 14 amino acids. DNA of the CDR3: TGTGCCAGCAGTTCAGGGGTGATGAACACTGAAGCTTTCTTT. It encodes CASSSGVMNTEAFF.

This clonotype was recorded many times. This chain uses TRBV7-6 with TRBJ2-3; D gene ambiguous. With 4 bases removed from V and 2 bases from J, the gap between germline ends came to 10 bases. Germline CDR1 SGHVS, CDR2 FNYEAQ. This CDR3 spans 14 amino acids. The DNA of the CDR3 is TGTGCCAGCAGCTCCCCCGATTCCACAGATACGCAGTATTTT. Protein sequence: CASSSPDSTDTQYF.

CDR3 loop: CSVEAQLTDTQYF. CDR3 nucleotides: TGCAGCGTTGAGGCCCAGCTCACAGATACGCAGTATTTT. V usage is TRBV29-1 and J usage is TRBJ2-3; D is ambiguous. This CDR3 is built from 13 residues. Trimming pared 3 bases from V and 2 bases from J, leaving 9 bases between. Germline V gene data show CDR1 as SQVTM and CDR2 as ANQGSEA.

The rearrangement joins TRBV6-5 to TRBJ2-1; 10 bases match TRBD2. The junction had 16 bases not matched to a gene; V was cut back by 7 bases and J by 1 base. Germline CDR1 MNHEY, CDR2 SVGAGI. The CDR3 is 19 residues long. This chain's CDR3 is CASTKRSASGSRSYNEQFF. The CDR3 DNA follows: TGTGCCAGCACCAAACGCTCGGCTAGCGGGAGTAGGTCCTACAATGAGCAGTTCTTC.

Written as DNA, the CDR3 is TGCGCCAGCAGCCAGGACGCAGCGGGGACCTACGAGCAGTACTTC. Its protein product is CASSQDAAGTYEQYF. The J gene is TRBJ2-7, the V gene TRBV4-1, with 7 positions matching TRBD2. V trimming: 3 bases; J trimming: 2 bases; junction bases outside the gene matches: 7. Germline V CDR1 and CDR2: MGHRA, YSYEKL. This CDR3 has 15 amino acids.

The V and J genes are TRBV4-3 and TRBJ1-1; no reliable D call. V lost 2 bases to trimming and J lost 5 bases, with 9 bases between them. The germline CDR1 and CDR2 sequences are LGHNA and YSLEER. The CDR3 totals 13 residues. Written as DNA, the CDR3 is TGCGCCAGCAGCCAACGTGTTGGTACTGAAGCTTTCTTT. It is translated as CASSQRVGTEAFF.

There are many counts of this clonotype. The CDR3 spells CASSLPLAGAQETQYF. CDR3 in DNA: TGTGCCAGCAGCTTACCACTAGCGGGAGCGCAAGAGACCCAGTACTTC. V and J are TRBV7-9 and TRBJ2-5, with TRBD2 matching 11 bases. CDR1 and CDR2 (germline): SEHNR, FQNEAQ (reference sequence). The trim removed 2 bases at V and 2 bases at J, leaving 4 bases unmatched. This CDR3 spans 16 amino acids.